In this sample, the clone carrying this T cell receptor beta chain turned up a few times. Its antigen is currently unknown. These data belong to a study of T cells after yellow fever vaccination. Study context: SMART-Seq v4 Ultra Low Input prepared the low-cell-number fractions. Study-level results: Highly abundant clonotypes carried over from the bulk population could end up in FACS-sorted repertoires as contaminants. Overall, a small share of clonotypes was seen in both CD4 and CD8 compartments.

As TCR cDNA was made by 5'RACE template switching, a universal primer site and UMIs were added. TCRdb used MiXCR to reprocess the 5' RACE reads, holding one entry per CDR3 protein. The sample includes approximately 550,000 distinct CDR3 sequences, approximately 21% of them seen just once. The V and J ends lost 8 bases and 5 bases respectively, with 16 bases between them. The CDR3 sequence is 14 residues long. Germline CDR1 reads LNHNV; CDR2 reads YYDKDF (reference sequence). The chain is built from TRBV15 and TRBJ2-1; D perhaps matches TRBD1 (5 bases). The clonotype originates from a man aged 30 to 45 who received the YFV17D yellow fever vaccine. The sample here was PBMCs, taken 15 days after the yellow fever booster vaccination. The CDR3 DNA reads TGTGCCACCCGCTTGGGCAGGGTGGACAATGAGCAGTTCTTC. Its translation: CATRLGRVDNEQFF.